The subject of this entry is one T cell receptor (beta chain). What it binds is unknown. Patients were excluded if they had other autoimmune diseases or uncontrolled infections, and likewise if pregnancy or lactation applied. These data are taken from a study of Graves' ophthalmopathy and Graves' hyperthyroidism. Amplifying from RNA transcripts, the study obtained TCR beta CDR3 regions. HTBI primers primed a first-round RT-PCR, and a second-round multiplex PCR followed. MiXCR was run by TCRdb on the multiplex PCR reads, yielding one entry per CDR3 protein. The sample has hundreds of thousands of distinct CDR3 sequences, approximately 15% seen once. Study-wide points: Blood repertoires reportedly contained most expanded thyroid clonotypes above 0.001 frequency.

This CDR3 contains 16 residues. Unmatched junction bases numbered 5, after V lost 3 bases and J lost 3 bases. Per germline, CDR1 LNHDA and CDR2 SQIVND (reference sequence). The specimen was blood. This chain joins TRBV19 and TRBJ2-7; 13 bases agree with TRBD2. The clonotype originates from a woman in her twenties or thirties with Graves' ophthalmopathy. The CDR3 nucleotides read TGTGCCAGTAGTATTCTGGGGACTAGCGGGATCTACGAGCAGTACTTC. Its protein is CASSILGTSGIYEQYF.